The clone carrying this TCR beta chain occurred a few times. No antigen is known for it. This record belongs to a study of T-cell memory formation after mild COVID-19. Study results and limitations: Clones that contracted from day 15 to 85 had balanced CD4/CD8; later expanders were CD4+ biased.

V was shortened by 4 bases and J by 7 bases, with 22 bases between the two germline ends. CDR1 and CDR2 from the germline V gene are SGHNT and YENEEA. This CDR3 comprises 16 residues. TCRdb recomputed calls from the 5' RACE reads with MiXCR, one row per CDR3 protein. The table lists 530,000 or so distinct CDR3 sequences, 17% of them singletons. Sequencing used PBMCs or a T cell subset sorted from them (not recorded which). The sequence derives from an adult woman who had mild COVID-19 (a few samples of this study predate the infection). Cell type and time point are not known. The V call is TRBV11-3, the J call TRBJ2-5, with D possibly being TRBD2 (5 bases). CDR3: CASSSRAPEVAGTQYF. The CDR3 coding sequence is TGTGCCAGCAGCTCGAGAGCCCCCGAGGTGGCGGGGACCCAGTACTTC. The variable domain in full, completed from reference TRBV11-3 and TRBJ2-5, reads EAGVVQSPRYKIIEKKQPVAFWCNPISGHNTLYWYLQNLGQGPELLIRYENEEAVDDSQLPKDRFSAERLKGVDSTLKIQPAELGDSAVYLCASSSRAPEVAGTQYFGPGTRLLVL.